A few counts support the clone carrying this T cell receptor (beta chain). Its antigen is currently unknown. The data originate from a study of PD-1 blockade in classical Hodgkin lymphoma. V shed 5 bases and J shed 2 bases, with 10 bases lying between them. The CDR3 has 13 residues. CDR1 and CDR2 (germline): SQVTM, ANQGSEA. Method: immunoSEQ multiplex PCR; TCRdb's copy keeps in-frame clones and lacks some. The sample contains more than 40,000 clones, approximately 71% of which appear only once. Study outcomes and limitations: Patients who initiated nivolumab within 1 year of ASCT were excluded. Patients who responded completely had about the same baseline diversity as newly diagnosed patients.

Indicated time point: cycle 4 day 1 (C4D1), after around six weeks of nivolumab. All the patients suffered relapse after autologous stem cell transplantation, and brentuximab vedotin exposure differed. Classifying best responses yielded complete response, partial response or progressive disease. The TCR sequence derives from a human donor with classical Hodgkin lymphoma. Sequencing was performed on peripheral blood mononuclear cells (PBMCs), taken before the fourth cycle of nivolumab. The rearrangement uses TRBV29-1 and TRBJ2-1, with TRBD2 as a possible D gene (5 bases). CDR3 nucleotide sequence: TGCAGCGTTCCCCTAGCCCCCTACAATGAGCAGTTCTTC. As protein: CSVPLAPYNEQFF.